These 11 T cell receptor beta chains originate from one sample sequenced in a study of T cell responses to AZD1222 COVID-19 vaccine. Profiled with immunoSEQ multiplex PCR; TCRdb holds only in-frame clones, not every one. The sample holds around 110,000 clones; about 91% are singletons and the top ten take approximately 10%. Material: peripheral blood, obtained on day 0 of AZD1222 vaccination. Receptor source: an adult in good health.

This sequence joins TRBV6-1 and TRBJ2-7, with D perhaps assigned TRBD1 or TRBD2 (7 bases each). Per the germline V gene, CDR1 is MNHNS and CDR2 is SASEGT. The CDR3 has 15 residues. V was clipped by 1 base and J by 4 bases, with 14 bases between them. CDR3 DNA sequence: TGTGCCAGCAGTGAAGAAGGGAGGGGGCCTTACGAGCAGTACTTC. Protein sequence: CASSEEGRGPYEQYF.

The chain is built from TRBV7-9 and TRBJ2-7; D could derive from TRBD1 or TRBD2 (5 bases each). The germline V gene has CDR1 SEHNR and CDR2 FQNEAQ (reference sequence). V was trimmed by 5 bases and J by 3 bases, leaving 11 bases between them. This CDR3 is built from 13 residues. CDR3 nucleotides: TGTGCCAGCAGCACGGGACGGAACTACGAGCAGTACTTC. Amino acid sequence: CASSTGRNYEQYF.

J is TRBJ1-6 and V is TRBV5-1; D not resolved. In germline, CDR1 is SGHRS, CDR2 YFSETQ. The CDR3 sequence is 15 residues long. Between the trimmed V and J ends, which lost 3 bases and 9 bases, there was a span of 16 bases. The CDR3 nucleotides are TGCGCCAGCAGCTCAGACGGTTTATCAGCTTCACCCCTCCACTTT. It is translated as CASSSDGLSASPLHF. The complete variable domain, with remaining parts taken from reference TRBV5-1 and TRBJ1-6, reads KAGVTQTPRYLIKTRGQQVTLSCSPISGHRSVSWYQQTPGQGLQFLFEYFSETQRNKGNFPGRFSGRQFSNSRSEMNVSTLELGDSALYLCASSSDGLSASPLHFGNGTRLTVT.

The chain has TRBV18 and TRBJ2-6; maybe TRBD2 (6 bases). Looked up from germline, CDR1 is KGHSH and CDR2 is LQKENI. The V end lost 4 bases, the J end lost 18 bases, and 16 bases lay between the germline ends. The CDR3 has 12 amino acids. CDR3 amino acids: CASSLRRDAPTF. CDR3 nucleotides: TGTGCCAGCTCACTCCGGCGGGACGCACCGACTTTC.

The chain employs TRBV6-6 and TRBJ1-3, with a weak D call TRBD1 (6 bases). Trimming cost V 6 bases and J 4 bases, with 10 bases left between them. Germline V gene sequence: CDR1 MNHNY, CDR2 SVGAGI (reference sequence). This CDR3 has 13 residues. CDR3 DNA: TGTGCCAGCAGCCTCGGACAGGGAAACACCATATATTTT. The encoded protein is CASSLGQGNTIYF.

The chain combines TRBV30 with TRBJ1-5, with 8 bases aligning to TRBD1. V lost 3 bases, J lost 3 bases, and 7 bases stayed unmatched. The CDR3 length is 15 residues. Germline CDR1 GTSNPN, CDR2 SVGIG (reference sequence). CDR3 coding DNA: TGTGCCTGGAGGGCTAAGACAGGGGTCAATCAGCCCCAGCATTTT. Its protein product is CAWRAKTGVNQPQHF. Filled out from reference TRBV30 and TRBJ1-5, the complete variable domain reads SQTIHQWPATLVQPVGSPLSLECTVEGTSNPNLYWYRQAAGRGLQLLFYSVGIGQISSEVPQNLSASRPQDRQFILSSKKLLLSDSGFYLCAWRAKTGVNQPQHFGDGTRLSIL.

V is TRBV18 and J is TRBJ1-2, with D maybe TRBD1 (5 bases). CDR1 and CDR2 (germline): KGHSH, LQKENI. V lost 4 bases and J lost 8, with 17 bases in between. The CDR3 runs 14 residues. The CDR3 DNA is TGTGCCAGCTCACTAGAATCAGGGACGGGCGGCTACACCTTC. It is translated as CASSLESGTGGYTF.

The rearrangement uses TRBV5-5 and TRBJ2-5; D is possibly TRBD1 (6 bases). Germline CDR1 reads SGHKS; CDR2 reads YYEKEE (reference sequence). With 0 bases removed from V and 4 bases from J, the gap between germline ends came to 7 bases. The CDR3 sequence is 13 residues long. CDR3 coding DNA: TGTGCCAGCAGCTTGGGGGGGCGAGAGACCCAGTACTTC. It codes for CASSLGGRETQYF. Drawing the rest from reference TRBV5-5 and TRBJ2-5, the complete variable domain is DAGVTQSPTHLIKTRGQQVTLRCSPISGHKSVSWYQQVLGQGPQFIFQYYEKEERGRGNFPDRFSARQFPNYSSELNVNALLLGDSALYLCASSLGGRETQYFGPGTRLLVL.

The DNA for the CDR3 is TGTGCCAGTTCCCAGACCCTATTCCTCACTGAAGCTTTCTTT. Translating gives CASSQTLFLTEAFF. V is TRBV19 and J is TRBJ1-1; D is unclear. Per the germline V gene, CDR1 is LNHDA and CDR2 is SQIVND (reference sequence). CDR3 length equals 14 residues. Trimming took off 8 bases at V and 4 bases at J, with 17 bases between the two ends.

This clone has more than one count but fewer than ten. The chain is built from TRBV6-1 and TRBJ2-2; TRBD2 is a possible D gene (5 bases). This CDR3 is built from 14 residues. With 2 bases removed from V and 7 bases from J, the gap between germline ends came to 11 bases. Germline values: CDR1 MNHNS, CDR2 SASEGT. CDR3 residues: CASSEKRTVGELFF. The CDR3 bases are TGTGCCAGCAGTGAAAAGCGGACGGTCGGGGAGCTGTTTTTT.

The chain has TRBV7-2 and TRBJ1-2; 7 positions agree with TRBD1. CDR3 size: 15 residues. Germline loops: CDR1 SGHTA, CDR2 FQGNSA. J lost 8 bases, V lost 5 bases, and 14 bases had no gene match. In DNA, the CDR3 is TGTGCCAGCAGCCCCCGGGACAGTGGTTTTTGGGGCTACACCTTC. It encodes CASSPRDSGFWGYTF.